Listed here is a single T cell receptor (beta chain). What it recognizes is unknown. The data derive from a study of cytomegalovirus exposure and HLA in healthy donors. PCR involved 60 Vbeta and 13 Jbeta primers. Authors' analysis steps: The count from a later analysis was tens of millions of unique TCR beta chains, about 9.9 million of them shared. Method: immunoSEQ multiplex PCR; TCRdb's copy keeps in-frame clones and lacks some. From that table come the V and J calls and clone size; the DNA was used to work out D and trimming. The sample contains roughly 89,000 clones, roughly 76% of which appear only once. CDR3 length equals 14 residues. Germline-derived CDR1 and CDR2 are SNHLY and FYNNEI. V lost 9 bases, J lost 0 bases, and 5 bases stayed unmatched. Study results and caveats: Presence/absence analyses took donor sequencing depth as roughly uniform. Several of the most significant clusters appeared, in a later analysis, to be linked to common viral pathogens. Under in vitro conditions, three CMV-associated chains were confirmed as specific for CMV antigens.

The specimen sequenced was PBMCs. The V and J genes are TRBV2 and TRBJ2-1; 7 nucleotides agree with TRBD2. This receptor was identified in a woman aged 25-40 years in good health and CMV-seronegative. The CDR3 loop reads CASREASSYNEQFF. CDR3 coding DNA: TGTGCCAGTCGGGAGGCGAGCTCCTACAATGAGCAGTTCTTC.